Below, 2 T cell receptor beta chains from the same sample are listed, as sequenced in a study of control samples from healthy donors and cancer patients. Assay: immunoSEQ multiplex PCR; the TCRdb copy retains only in-frame clones and omits some. The sample contains under 300,000 clones, around 80% of which appear only once. The specimen was PBMCs. Source of these receptors: an older woman with lung cancer.

The chain links TRBV11-2 to TRBJ2-7; weak D call: TRBD2 (5 bases). The length of the CDR3 is 13 residues. The germline CDR1 and CDR2 sequences are SGHAT and FQNNGV. The V end was cut by 2 bases, the J end by 0 bases, with 5 bases between. DNA of the CDR3: TGTGCCAGCAGCTTACTAGCCTCCTACGAGCAGTACTTC. It yields the protein CASSLLASYEQYF.

The rearrangement links TRBV9 to TRBJ2-2, with 10 bases aligning to TRBD2. Germline CDR1 and CDR2: SGDLS and YYNGEE. V was pared by 4 bases and J by 6 bases, with 3 bases of the junction left unmatched. The length of the CDR3 is 14 residues. CDR3 in DNA: TGTGCCAGCAGCATAGCGGGAGGCTCCGGGGAGCTGTTTTTT. Protein: CASSIAGGSGELFF.